These T cell receptor beta chains were read from a single sample in a study of cytomegalovirus exposure and HLA in healthy donors. TCRdb's table, derived via immunoSEQ multiplex PCR, lists solely in-frame clones and lacks some. Of some 130,000 clones detected, 70% to 80% appear once; the ten largest clones hold about 2.2%. The source material was PBMCs. Receptor source: a man younger than 45 in good health and CMV-seronegative. CDR3s include the opening cysteine and the closing phenylalanine or tryptophan. A D gene is named only where the DNA matches it firmly. The size field is filled for only some rows; it gives once, few, many or a size class.

d_call cdr3_length j_call v_call clone_size cdr3_nt cdr3_aa
- 13 TRBJ1-2 TRBV4-1 - TGCGCCAGCAGTCAGACTTGGGAGCACGGAAACACCTTC CASSQTWEHGNTF
- 14 TRBJ1-1 TRBV6-1 - TGTGCCAGCAGTGAGGGGCAGAGGCAGTTTGAAGCTTTCTTT CASSEGQRQFEAFF
TRBD1 15 TRBJ2-7 TRBV28 - TGTGCCAGCATCCAGTTGGGGACAGGCTCCTACGAGCAGTACTTC CASIQLGTGSYEQYF
TRBD1 14 TRBJ1-2 TRBV10-3 - TGTGCCATCACCGGGGACAGGGAAGACTATGGCTACACCTTC CAITGDREDYGYTF
- 14 TRBJ1-4 TRBV5-1 - TGCGCCAGCAGCTTCAGGGGTTTTAATGAAAAACTGTTTTTT CASSFRGFNEKLFF
- 16 TRBJ2-3 TRBV25-1 - TGTGCCAGCAGTGAAAAGAGGACAGTAGCTTCAGATACGCAGTATTTT CASSEKRTVASDTQYF
- 12 TRBJ1-3 TRBV28 - TGTGCCAGCCGCAGTTCTGGAAACACCATATATTTT CASRSSGNTIYF
- 16 TRBJ2-1 TRBV21-1 - TGTGCCAGCAGCAAAGAGGGGGCAGGGGAAGCCAATGAGCAGTTCTTC CASSKEGAGEANEQFF
TRBD1 13 TRBJ1-2 TRBV28 - TGTGCCAGCAGTTCGGGACAGGGCGAAGTCTACACCTTC CASSSGQGEVYTF
TRBD1 13 TRBJ2-1 TRBV6-5 - TGTGCCAGCAGCCAAGGACAGGACAATGAGCAGTTCTTC CASSQGQDNEQFF
TRBD1 13 TRBJ1-2 TRBV28 few TGTGCCAGCAGAGGACAGGGAAGGACCTTCTACACCTTC CASRGQGRTFYTF
- 13 TRBJ1-5 TRBV30 - TGTGCCTGGAGTGTACATAGCAATCAGCCCCAGCATTTT CAWSVHSNQPQHF
- 14 TRBJ2-5 TRBV7-2 - TGTGCCAGCAGCTTAGGGGGGCCCCCGGAGACCCAGTACTTC CASSLGGPPETQYF
TRBD2 14 TRBJ2-7 TRBV30 - TGTGCCTGGAGTAGTTCAGGACTAGCTTACGAGCAGTACTTC CAWSSSGLAYEQYF
- 11 TRBJ2-1 TRBV19 - TGTGCCTCGAGCCCGGGGAATGAGCAGTTCTTC CASSPGNEQFF
- 16 TRBJ2-5 TRBV4-3 - TGCGCCAGCAGCTCAGGAGGGGCGGGAATAGGGGAGACCCAGTACTTC CASSSGGAGIGETQYF
TRBD2 20 TRBJ2-2 TRBV27 - TGTGCCAGCAGTTTGAGGGTGGCGGGACTAGCGGGAGCGGCCACCGGGGAGCTGTTTTTT CASSLRVAGLAGAATGELFF
- 12 TRBJ2-5 TRBV27 - TGTGCCAGCAGTTTCAACCAAGAGACCCAGTACTTC CASSFNQETQYF
- 13 TRBJ2-5 TRBV29-1 - TGCAGCGTTGATGGGGGGTACCAAGAGACCCAGTACTTC CSVDGGYQETQYF
- 14 TRBJ2-7 TRBV5-1 once TGCGCCAGCAGCACGACCGGCGGTACCTACGAGCAGTACTTC CASSTTGGTYEQYF
TRBD1 15 TRBJ2-1 TRBV5-1 few TGCGCCAGCAGCCCAGGACAGGGGGCTCACGATGAGCAGTTCTTC CASSPGQGAHDEQFF
TRBD1 15 TRBJ1-2 TRBV9 - TGTGCCAGCAGCCCCTCTATACAGGGGTCATATGGCTACACCTTC CASSPSIQGSYGYTF
TRBD1 16 TRBJ2-6 TRBV5-1 - TGCGCCAGCAGCCCCTCGACAGGGTCTGGGGCCAACGTCCTGACTTTC CASSPSTGSGANVLTF
TRBD1 15 TRBJ1-1 TRBV2 - TGCGCCTGGCGGGGACAGAGATCGGGGAACACTGAAGCTTTCTTT CAWRGQRSGNTEAFF
- 13 TRBJ1-5 TRBV5-4 - TGTGCCAGCAGCTTGGACCCCGGTCAGCCCCAGCATTTT CASSLDPGQPQHF
TRBD1 15 TRBJ1-5 TRBV10-1 - TGCGCCAGCAGTGGGCACCCAGGGGGCTTACAGCCCCAGCATTTT CASSGHPGGLQPQHF
TRBD2 16 TRBJ2-7 TRBV5-4 few TGTGCCAGCTCGGAGGGGTCTGGCGGGAGTGTTTTCGAGCAGTACTTC CASSEGSGGSVFEQYF
- 13 TRBJ2-5 TRBV9 once TGTGCCAGCAGCGTAGTGAACGAGGAGACCCAGTACTTC CASSVVNEETQYF
TRBD1 17 TRBJ1-5 TRBV6-1 - TGTGCCAGCAGTGTCGGTCAGACAGGGCGGAGGAATCAGCCCCAGCATTTT CASSVGQTGRRNQPQHF
- 11 TRBJ2-7 TRBV29-1 - TGCAGCGTAAGGGGGACCTACGAGCAGTACTTC CSVRGTYEQYF
- 16 TRBJ1-2 TRBV9 - TGTGCCAGCAGCGTAGGAGTGATGGACAACTATGCCGGCTACACCTTC CASSVGVMDNYAGYTF
TRBD1 14 TRBJ1-2 TRBV6-1 - TGTGCCAGCAGTCCCCGGGACAGCTACTATGGCTACACCTTC CASSPRDSYYGYTF
TRBD1 14 TRBJ2-3 TRBV28 - TGTGCCAGCAGTTCGGGACAGGGGACGGATACGCAGTATTTT CASSSGQGTDTQYF
- 13 TRBJ1-5 TRBV30 - TGTGCCTGGAGTGTCCGGGAGAATCAGCCCCAGCATTTT CAWSVRENQPQHF
- 11 TRBJ2-1 TRBV20-1 once TGCAGTGCTTCCCCGGGGGATGAGCAGTTCTTC CSASPGDEQFF
TRBD1 14 TRBJ1-1 TRBV25-1 - TGTGCCAGCAGGGGGACAGGGGGTATTTTAGAAGCTTTCTTT CASRGTGGILEAFF
TRBD2 16 TRBJ2-3 TRBV5-8 - TGTGCCAGCCAGGACGTGCCAGCGGGAGGCACAGATACGCAGTATTTT CASQDVPAGGTDTQYF